The T cell receptor (beta chain) described here comes from a study of T cell responses to AZD1222 COVID-19 vaccine. Study background: Second doses at about 4 or about 12 weeks were pooled.

Regarding the study as a whole: At study baseline, merely several AZD1222 recipients were seropositive. Spike-specific TCR breadth rose after two AZD1222 doses, and depth rose as well. Donor demographics were predominantly white British with a female majority; clonal diversity may be underestimated.

The V and J ends lost 0 bases and 2 bases respectively, with 10 bases between them. This CDR3 region has 15 residues. Germline V gives CDR1 LGHNA, CDR2 YSLEER. TCRdb keeps only in-frame clones here, not all; method: immunoSEQ multiplex PCR. The sample carries roughly 130,000 clones, around 90% recorded once. In regard to this clone: Its antigen is not known.

Here the sequenced sample was peripheral blood, taken on day 0 of AZD1222 vaccination. The genes are TRBV4-3 and TRBJ1-2; maybe TRBD1 (5 bases). The clonotype comes from an adult in good health. The CDR3 is CASSQDTGLNYGYTF. The CDR3 DNA sequence: TGCGCCAGCAGCCAAGATACAGGCCTAAACTATGGCTACACCTTC.